This T cell receptor beta chain was sequenced during a study of CD8+ T cells in alopecia areata. About the study: C3H/HeJ donors aged roughly 6-12 months with spontaneous alopecia supplied skin grafted onto approximately 6-11-week-old female C3H/HeJ mice.

On this clone itself: The antigen is undetermined. The listed genes are named as in mouse. The sequence runs out 4 residues before the end of the CDR3; the remainder is reconstructed from the germline J gene.

Study-wide findings and caveats: Although TCR sharing was seen in mice, sharing across patients was less clear, possibly for HLA-related reasons. Higher clonality was seen in lesional scalp than in normal scalp, especially in alopecia totalis/universalis. Tissue-resident alphabeta T cells belonging to normal skin likewise get sequenced within scalp specimens.

Scientists pooled cutaneous lymph node cells and sorted them on CD4, CD8alpha, NKG2D, NKG2ACE and other markers. cDNA prepared by RNA extraction and subsequent reverse transcription served as the template for sequencing. TCRdb's table, derived via immunoSEQ multiplex PCR, lists solely in-frame clones and lacks some. The sample offers under 20,000 clones and no singletons, the top ten holding 31%. This CDR3 spans 14 amino acids. Germline loops: CDR1 FNHDT, CDR2 SITEND (reference sequence). V shed 2 bases and J 4 bases; nucleotides not matched to a gene: 3. The TCR comes from a C3H/HeJ mouse with alopecia areata. MHC haplotype here: H2-k. The source material was CD8+ T cells sorted from a lymph node. The chain has TRBV19 and TRBJ2-3; 8 bases align to TRBD1. This CDR3 reads CASSMGRGPETLYF. The DNA read from the CDR3 is TGTGCCAGCAGTATGGGCAGGGGGCCAGAA.